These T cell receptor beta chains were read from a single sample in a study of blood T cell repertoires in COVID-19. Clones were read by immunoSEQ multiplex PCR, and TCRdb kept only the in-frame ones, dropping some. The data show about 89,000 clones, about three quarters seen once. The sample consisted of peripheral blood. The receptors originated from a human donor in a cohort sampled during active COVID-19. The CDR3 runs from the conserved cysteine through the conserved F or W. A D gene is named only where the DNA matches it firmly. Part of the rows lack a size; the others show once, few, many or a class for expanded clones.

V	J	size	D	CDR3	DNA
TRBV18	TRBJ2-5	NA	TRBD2	CASSPPPTSGRRGQETQYF	TGTGCCAGCTCACCACCCCCCACTAGCGGGAGAAGAGGGCAAGAGACCCAGTACTTC
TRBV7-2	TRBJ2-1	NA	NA	CASSLADGSSYNEQFF	TGTGCCAGCAGCTTAGCGGACGGGAGCTCCTACAATGAGCAGTTCTTC
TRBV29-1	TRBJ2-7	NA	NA	CSVKLAYEQYF	TGCAGCGTGAAACTAGCTTACGAGCAGTACTTC
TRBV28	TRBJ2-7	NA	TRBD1	CASSFADRAHEQYF	TGTGCCAGCAGTTTTGCCGACAGGGCTCACGAGCAGTACTTC
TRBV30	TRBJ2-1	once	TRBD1	CAWRRDRAANEQFF	TGTGCCTGGAGACGGGACAGGGCTGCCAATGAGCAGTTCTTC
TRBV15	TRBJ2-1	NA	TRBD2	CATSSSTGGPNEQFF	TGTGCCACCAGCAGTAGTACGGGAGGGCCCAATGAGCAGTTCTTC
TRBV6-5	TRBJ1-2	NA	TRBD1	CASSTRTGAYTF	TGTGCCAGCAGTACCCGAACAGGGGCGTACACCTTC
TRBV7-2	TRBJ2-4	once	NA	CASSLGGAQNIQYF	TGTGCCAGCAGCTTAGGTGGGGCACAAAACATTCAGTACTTC
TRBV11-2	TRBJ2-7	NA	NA	CASSLERGTYEQYF	TGTGCCAGCAGCTTAGAGAGAGGCACCTACGAGCAGTACTTC
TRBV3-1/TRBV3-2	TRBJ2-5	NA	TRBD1	CASSLTGTGKETQYF	TGTGCCAGCAGCCTCACCGGGACAGGGAAAGAGACCCAGTACTTC
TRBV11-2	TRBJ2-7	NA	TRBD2	CASSPRGAGTSGSYEQYF	TGTGCCAGCAGCCCCCGGGGCGCCGGGACTAGCGGCTCCTACGAGCAGTACTTC
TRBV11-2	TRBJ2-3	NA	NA	CASSLGDREADTQYF	TGTGCCAGCAGCTTAGGTGACAGGGAGGCAGATACGCAGTATTTT
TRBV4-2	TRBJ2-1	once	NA	CASSRPGQTNEQFF	TGTGCCAGCAGCCGCCCCGGACAGACCAATGAGCAGTTCTTC
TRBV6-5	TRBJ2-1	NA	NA	CASSYSSGSSNEQFF	TGTGCCAGCAGTTACTCATCGGGAAGTAGCAATGAGCAGTTCTTC
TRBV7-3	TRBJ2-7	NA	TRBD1	CASSAGTGGRYEQYF	TGTGCCAGCAGCGCCGGGACAGGGGGCAGATACGAGCAGTACTTC
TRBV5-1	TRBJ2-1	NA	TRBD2	CASSLDGRGYEQFF	TGCGCCAGCAGCTTGGACGGGAGGGGCTATGAGCAGTTCTTC
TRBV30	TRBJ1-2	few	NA	CAWSSFWANYGYTF	TGTGCCTGGAGTTCGTTTTGGGCGAACTATGGCTACACCTTC
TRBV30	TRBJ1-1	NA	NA	CAWSVYYEAFF	TGTGCCTGGAGTGTATACTATGAAGCTTTCTTT
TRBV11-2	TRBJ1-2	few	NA	CASSLSNYGYTF	TGTGCCAGCAGCTTAAGCAACTATGGCTACACCTTC
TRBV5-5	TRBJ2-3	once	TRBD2	CASSSVLTSGITDTQYF	TGTGCCAGCAGCTCAGTGCTGACTAGCGGGATAACAGATACGCAGTATTTT
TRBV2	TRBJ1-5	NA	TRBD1	CASTDRGQPQHF	TGTGCCAGCACCGACAGGGGACAGCCCCAGCATTTT
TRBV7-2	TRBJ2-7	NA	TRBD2	CASSLGGSNLLQYF	TGTGCCAGCAGCTTAGGCGGGAGTAATTTATTGCAGTACTTC
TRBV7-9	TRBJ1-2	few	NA	CASSPTGHGYTF	TGTGCCAGCAGCCCTACAGGGCATGGCTACACCTTC
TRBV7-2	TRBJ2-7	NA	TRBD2	CASSPGTSWYEQYF	TGTGCCAGCAGCCCAGGGACTAGTTGGTACGAGCAGTACTTC
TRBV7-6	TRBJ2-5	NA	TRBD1	CASRGQDTEETQYF	TGTGCCAGCAGGGGACAGGACACCGAAGAGACCCAGTACTTC
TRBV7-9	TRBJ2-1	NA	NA	CASSSRQNEQFF	TGTGCCAGCAGCTCCCGACAGAATGAGCAGTTCTTC
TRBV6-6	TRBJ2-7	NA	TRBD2	CASTHQKAGYEQYF	TGTGCCAGCACCCATCAGAAAGCGGGATACGAGCAGTACTTC